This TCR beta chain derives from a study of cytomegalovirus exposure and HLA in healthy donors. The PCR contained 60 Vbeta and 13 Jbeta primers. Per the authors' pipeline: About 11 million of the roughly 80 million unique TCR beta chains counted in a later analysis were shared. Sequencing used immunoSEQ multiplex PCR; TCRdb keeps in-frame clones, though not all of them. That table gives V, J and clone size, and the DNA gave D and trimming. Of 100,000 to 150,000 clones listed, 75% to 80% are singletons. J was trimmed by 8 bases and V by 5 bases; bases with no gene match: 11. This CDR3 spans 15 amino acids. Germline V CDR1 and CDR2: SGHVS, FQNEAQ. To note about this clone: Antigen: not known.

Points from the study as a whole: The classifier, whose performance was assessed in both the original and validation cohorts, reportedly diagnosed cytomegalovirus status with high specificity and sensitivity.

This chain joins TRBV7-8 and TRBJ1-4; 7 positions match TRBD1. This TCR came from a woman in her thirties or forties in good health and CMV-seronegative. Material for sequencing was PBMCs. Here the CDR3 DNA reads TGTGCCAGCAGCCGCGCAGGGGGGACTTACGAAAAACTGTTTTTT. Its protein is CASSRAGGTYEKLFF.